The 26 T cell receptor beta chains presented below share a single source sample, sequenced in a study of regulatory T cells in long-lasting Graves disease. The time point is: newly diagnosed GD, antithyroid drugs for less than 3 months. Generation of the TCR library employed RNA extracted from PBMCs. Construction of the TCR beta libraries employed iRepertoire HTBI primers in conjunction with Arm-PCR of CDR3 regions. Via MiXCR, TCRdb re-called the multiplex PCR reads, giving one row per CDR3 protein. The table includes around 500,000 distinct CDR3 sequences, roughly 13% detected once. These same data were also listed under a study on T cells in Graves' hyperthyroidism and ophthalmopathy.

The sequencing used peripheral blood mononuclear cells (PBMCs), collected at new diagnosis, from a patient treated with antithyroid drugs. The origin of the receptors is a man between 25 and 39 years old with Graves disease.

This clonotype was seen ten or more times. V usage is TRBV20-1 and J usage is TRBJ1-1; no clear D gene. The CDR3 has 12 amino acids. Germline V lookup: CDR1 DFQATT, CDR2 SNEGSKA (reference sequence). This chain's CDR3 is CIGREDNTEAFF. The CDR3 coding sequence is TGCATAGGGAGGGAGGACAACACTGAAGCTTTCTTT.

The sample holds many counts of this clonotype. The genes are TRBV30 and TRBJ1-1; D is ambiguous. V lost 4 bases to trimming and J lost 0 bases, with 3 bases between them. Germline CDR1 is GTSNPN and CDR2 is SVGIG (reference sequence). CDR3 length: 11 amino acids. The CDR3 protein is CAWKLNTEAFF. The DNA for the CDR3 is TGTGCCTGGAAATTGAACACTGAAGCTTTCTTT.

This clonotype was seen ten or more times. The rearrangement uses TRBV11-2 and TRBJ2-1; 12 bases match TRBD2. With V trimmed by 7 bases and J by 7 bases, 8 bases remained unmatched. CDR1 is SGHAT, CDR2 FQNNGV, per germline. The CDR3 spans 15 residues. The CDR3 nucleotides are TGTGCCAGCACCCAGACTAGCGGGGGCGAAAATGAGCAGTTCTTC. Protein: CASTQTSGGENEQFF.

J is TRBJ1-2 and V is TRBV5-1; no clear D. V was pared by 4 bases and J by 0 bases, with 13 bases between. The germline CDR1 and CDR2 sequences are SGHRS and YFSETQ. This CDR3 comprises 15 residues. CDR3 amino acids: CASSTDIFANYGYTF. The CDR3 DNA is TGCGCCAGCAGCACAGACATATTCGCTAACTATGGCTACACCTTC.

Notes on this clonotype: The junction and the germline gene differ at one end; a read error may be behind it. V is TRBV7-8 and J is TRBJ2-7; maybe TRBD1 (5 bases). The CDR3 sequence is 13 residues long. Germline-derived CDR1 and CDR2 are SGHVS and FQNEAQ. The CDR3 region has the DNA TGTGCCAGCAGCTTAAACGGACACCCAGAGCGGTACTTC. Translating gives CASSLNGHPERYF.

The genes are TRBV5-6 and TRBJ2-5, with 9 bases matching TRBD2. The CDR3 consists of 15 residues. V lost 0 bases and J lost 7; bases outside the gene matches: 7. CDR1 SGHDT and CDR2 YYEEEE come from the germline V gene. The CDR3, as DNA: TGTGCCAGCAGCTTGGGACTAGCGGTCGAGGGGACCCAGTACTTC. Protein product: CASSLGLAVEGTQYF.

This clonotype was detected only a few times. V gene TRBV5-1 combines with J gene TRBJ2-1, with D perhaps matching TRBD1 (6 bases). The germline V and J ends were trimmed by 2 bases and 4 bases, with 13 bases remaining between them. The CDR3 sequence is 15 residues long. Germline V gene lookup returns CDR1 SGHRS and CDR2 YFSETQ. CDR3 loop: CASSLGVRGYNEQFF. The CDR3 coding sequence is TGCGCCAGCAGCTTAGGGGTCAGGGGATACAATGAGCAGTTCTTC.

This clonotype has a count of ten or more. The chain employs TRBV10-3 and TRBJ2-2, with 8 nucleotides matching TRBD2. CDR1 and CDR2 from the germline V gene are ENHRY and SYGVKD. The length of the CDR3 is 14 residues. The ends lost 11 bases at V and 2 bases at J; junction bases unmatched: 7. CDR3: CAAGRELNTGELFF. The CDR3 DNA follows: TGTGCCGCCGGGAGGGAGCTCAACACCGGGGAGCTGTTTTTT.

This clonotype was observed many times. This rearrangement joins TRBV6-1 to TRBJ1-5; D possibly corresponds to TRBD1 (5 bases). CDR1 is MNHNS and CDR2 is SASEGT in the germline V gene. The CDR3 has 14 amino acids. The V end lost 8 bases, the J end lost 2 bases, and 13 bases lay between the germline ends. The DNA of the CDR3 is TGTGCCAGCTGGGGGGGTATAGGCAATCAGCCCCAGCATTTT. Translating it yields CASWGGIGNQPQHF.

This clonotype was seen repeatedly, ten times or more. The V gene is TRBV12-3 or TRBV12-4, the J gene TRBJ2-7; D perhaps matches TRBD1 (6 bases). The CDR3 length is 12 residues. V lost 7 bases to trimming and J lost 2 bases, with 9 bases between them. CDR3 sequence (DNA): TGTGCCAGCACCGGGACAACCTACGAGCAGTACTTC. It encodes CASTGTTYEQYF.

The CDR3 DNA reads TGTGCCAGTAGTTTTCTTGTAGGGGGCGCAAAGACCCAGTACTTC. Amino acid sequence: CASSFLVGGAKTQYF. This chain joins TRBV19 and TRBJ2-5; the match to TRBD1 covers 7 bases. Germline V gene sequence: CDR1 LNHDA, CDR2 SQIVND (reference sequence). This CDR3 has 15 amino acids. V lost 5 bases and J lost 6; bases outside the gene matches: 12.

This clonotype occurred many times. The chain links TRBV5-1 to TRBJ2-1; TRBD2 agrees at 7 bases. Germline V CDR1 and CDR2: SGHRS, YFSETQ. This CDR3 comprises 15 residues. Germline trimming cut 4 bases from V and 8 bases from J; bases unmatched to any gene: 12. The CDR3 DNA is TGCGCCAGCAGCCCGATAGGGCGGGAGAAGGATGAGCAGTTCTTC. It encodes CASSPIGREKDEQFF.

There are a few counts of this clonotype. This CDR3 is CASSRTGFGGYTF. CDR3 in DNA: TGTGCCAGCAGTAGAACAGGGTTCGGCGGCTACACCTTC. This chain links TRBV27 with TRBJ1-2; D possibly corresponds to TRBD1 (6 bases). This CDR3 is 13 amino acids long. V was shortened by 5 bases and J by 8 bases, with 15 bases between the two germline ends. Germline V gene data show CDR1 as MNHEY and CDR2 as SMNVEV (reference sequence).

The chain joins TRBV7-2 to TRBJ2-4; 9 bases are a match to TRBD1. Germline V gene data show CDR1 as SGHTA and CDR2 as FQGNSA. V shed 4 bases and J 13 bases; nucleotides not matched to a gene: 14. The CDR3 sequence is 15 residues long. The CDR3 sequence: CASSSPGQGYNEQYF. The CDR3 DNA sequence: TGTGCCAGCAGCTCGCCGGGACAGGGCTACAATGAGCAGTACTTC.

This clonotype was counted ten times or more. This chain links TRBV12-3 or TRBV12-4 with TRBJ1-5; 7 bases match TRBD1. The CDR3 sequence is 16 residues long. Unmatched junction bases numbered 9, after V lost 6 bases and J lost 1 base. For the CDR3, the DNA is TGTGCCAGCAGCCGGACAGGATTAAGCAGCAATCAGCCCCAGCATTTT. Its protein product is CASSRTGLSSNQPQHF.

This clonotype appeared a few times. The chain couples TRBV6-1 to TRBJ1-2, with 7 bases fitting TRBD1. The CDR3 is 14 amino acids. CDR1 is MNHNS, CDR2 SASEGT, per germline. V shed 1 base, J shed 4 bases, and the junction held 3 bases outside the gene matches. The CDR3: CASSEVKGAYGYTF. As DNA, the CDR3 is TGTGCCAGCAGTGAAGTGAAGGGGGCCTATGGCTACACCTTC.

This chain uses TRBV20-1 with TRBJ1-1; 7 nucleotides align to TRBD1. The CDR3 covers 13 residues. In germline, CDR1 is DFQATT, CDR2 SNEGSKA (reference sequence). V shed 7 bases, J shed 4 bases, and the junction held 9 bases outside the gene matches. The CDR3 reads CSEMPGTATEAFF. Here the CDR3 DNA reads TGCAGTGAAATGCCCGGGACAGCCACTGAAGCTTTCTTT.

This clonotype was picked up many times. This chain uses TRBV15 with TRBJ1-1; D ambiguous. Germline V CDR1 and CDR2: LNHNV, YYDKDF (reference sequence). The CDR3 extends over 16 amino acids. V lost 0 bases and J lost 3, with 14 bases in between. The DNA for the CDR3 is TGTGCCACCAGCAGAGATCCTTTCGGCGGTGACACTGAAGCTTTCTTT. This sequence encodes CATSRDPFGGDTEAFF.

V is TRBV2 and J is TRBJ1-2, with D uncertain. Germline V gives CDR1 SNHLY, CDR2 FYNNEI. The V gene lost 1 base and the J gene lost 2 bases, with 8 bases spanning the gap. This CDR3 has 14 amino acids. The CDR3 reads CASSEGTVNYGYTF. CDR3 coding DNA: TGTGCCAGCAGTGAAGGGACTGTGAACTATGGCTACACCTTC.

This clonotype was observed a few times. V usage is TRBV25-1 and J usage is TRBJ2-7, with D maybe TRBD1 (6 bases). The CDR3 runs 14 residues. Trimming stripped 8 bases from V and 0 bases from J, with 14 bases between. The germline CDR1 and CDR2 sequences are MGHDK and SYGVNS. DNA for the CDR3: TGTGCCAGCGGCCGGGACACTAGCTCCTACGAGCAGTACTTC. Its translation is CASGRDTSSYEQYF.

This clonotype was recorded many times. V is TRBV28 and J is TRBJ1-1; 10 nucleotides align to TRBD1. Germline V gene lookup returns CDR1 MDHEN and CDR2 SYDVKM. Unmatched junction bases numbered 4, after V lost 5 bases and J lost 1 base. The CDR3 has 15 residues. CDR3 sequence (DNA): TGTGCCAGCAGTATTCGACAGGGGGCGAACACTGAAGCTTTCTTT. The encoded protein is CASSIRQGANTEAFF. Together with reference TRBV28 and TRBJ1-1, the CDR3 gives the full variable domain: DVKVTQSSRYLVKRTGEKVFLECVQDMDHENMFWYRQDPGLGLRLIYFSYDVKMKEKGDIPEGYSVSREKKERFSLILESASTNQTSMYLCASSIRQGANTEAFFGQGTRLTVV.

This clonotype occurred many times. V and J are TRBV7-6 and TRBJ2-7; D is possibly TRBD1 or TRBD2 (5 bases each). Germline CDR1 SGHVS, CDR2 FNYEAQ. The CDR3 extends over 13 amino acids. With 3 bases removed from V and 5 bases from J, the gap between germline ends came to 11 bases. DNA of the CDR3: TGTGCCAGCAGCTTTAGGGACGGTCACGAGCAGTACTTC. Protein product: CASSFRDGHEQYF.

This clonotype was detected ten times or more. The V and J genes are TRBV20-1 and TRBJ2-3; D is uncertain. V lost 1 base and J 7 bases, leaving 6 bases between the germline ends. CDR1 and CDR2 from the germline V gene are DFQATT and SNEGSKA (reference sequence). The CDR3 spans 11 residues. CDR3 bases: TGCAGTGCTAGAGCGCAAAATACGCAGTATTTT. It translates to CSARAQNTQYF.

This clonotype was detected ten times or more. The chain recombines TRBV6-1 with TRBJ1-1; D may be TRBD1 (5 bases). V was clipped by 2 bases and J by 4 bases, with 11 bases between them. CDR1 and CDR2 from the germline V gene are MNHNS and SASEGT. There are 14 residues in the CDR3. This CDR3 is CASSERNRLTEAFF. CDR3 sequence (DNA): TGTGCCAGCAGTGAACGGAACAGGCTCACTGAAGCTTTCTTT.

The sample holds many counts of this clonotype. The J gene is TRBJ1-3, the V gene TRBV12-3 or TRBV12-4, with TRBD1 identical over 7 bases. The CDR3 has 15 residues. V gave up 5 bases and J gave up 0 bases; unmatched junction bases: 4. CDR3 sequence: CASSLRGISGNTIYF. CDR3 nucleotide sequence: TGTGCCAGCAGTCTCAGGGGGATCTCTGGAAACACCATATATTTT.

The rearrangement joins TRBV5-1 to TRBJ2-7, with D possibly called TRBD1 or TRBD2 (5 bases each). The V and J ends lost 6 bases and 3 bases respectively, with 19 bases between them. Looked up from germline, CDR1 is SGHRS and CDR2 is YFSETQ. The CDR3 length is 15 residues. The CDR3: CASTLSEGPSYEQYF. In DNA, the CDR3 is TGCGCCAGCACGCTTTCTGAGGGACCGAGCTACGAGCAGTACTTC.